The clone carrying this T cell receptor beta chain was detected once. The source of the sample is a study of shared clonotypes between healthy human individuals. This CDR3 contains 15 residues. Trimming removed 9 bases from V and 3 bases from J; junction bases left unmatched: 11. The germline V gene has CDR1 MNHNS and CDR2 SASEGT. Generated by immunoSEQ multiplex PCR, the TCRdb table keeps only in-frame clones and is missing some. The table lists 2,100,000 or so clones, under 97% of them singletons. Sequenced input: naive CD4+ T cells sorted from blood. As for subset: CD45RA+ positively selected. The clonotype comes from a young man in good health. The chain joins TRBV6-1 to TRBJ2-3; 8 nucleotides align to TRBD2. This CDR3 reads CASPQIGGRTDTQYF. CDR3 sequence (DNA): TGTGCCAGTCCCCAGATTGGCGGGAGGACAGATACGCAGTATTTT.